These T cell receptor beta chains were read from a single sample in a study of CD8+CD57+ T cells in acquired aplastic anemia. TCRdb independently ran MiXCR on the reads; one entry per CDR3 protein. The table shows 150,000 to 200,000 distinct CDR3 sequences, with approximately 52% occurring only once. The sample was sorted CD4+, CD8+, or CD8+CD57+ T cells (not recorded which) from PBMCs. These receptors were obtained from a human donor with aplastic anemia. Each CDR3 is given without its conserved first and last residue. A D gene is named only where the DNA matches it firmly. Clone sizes are given selectively: once, few, many, or a class where the clone is expanded.

d_call j_call clone_size v_call cdr3_aa
- TRBJ1-2 few TRBV29-1 SAGSQQAFSNYGYT
- TRBJ2-1 many TRBV11-2 ASSLVGSPEGQF
- TRBJ1-6 - TRBV19 ASSIGLYSPLH
TRBD1 TRBJ1-5 - TRBV2 ASSEQGEAQPQH
TRBD1 TRBJ2-7 once TRBV29-1 SVPGTESYEQY
- TRBJ1-2 - TRBV29-1 SVTGSYGYT
- TRBJ1-2 - TRBV24-1 ATSGEGLYGYT
- TRBJ1-1 - TRBV30 VWSTGPLEAF
- TRBJ2-7 - TRBV15 ATGPGLSYEQY
TRBD1 TRBJ1-4 - TRBV5-1 ASSWTQGYSEKLF
- TRBJ1-5 - TRBV15 ATSRDPFLGGGQPQH
- TRBJ1-1 many TRBV28 ASSLLVMNTEAF
TRBD1 TRBJ2-2 many TRBV7-9 AHRGVTGELF
- TRBJ1-1 once TRBV19 ASSPADGLNTEAF